This T cell receptor beta chain was recorded in a study of cytomegalovirus exposure and HLA in healthy donors. General study results and limits: It was reported that the classifier diagnosed cytomegalovirus status with high specificity and sensitivity in both the original and validation cohorts.

The primer mix had 60 Vbeta and 13 Jbeta primers. Produced via immunoSEQ multiplex PCR; TCRdb's table is partial and in-frame only. The sample comprises more than 100,000 clones, 15% of which are singletons, and about 1.9% rests with the top ten. This clone occurred a few times. The target antigen is unknown. V lost 3 bases, J lost 7 bases, and 12 bases lay in between. CDR1 PRHDT and CDR2 FYEKMQ come from the germline V gene (reference sequence). This CDR3 region has 14 residues. The clonotype comes from a woman under 30 in good health and CMV-seronegative. The chain is built from TRBV13 and TRBJ2-2; D might be TRBD2 (6 bases). Material for sequencing was PBMCs. The CDR3 DNA reads as TGTGCCAGCAGCTTCGGCCGGGAGATCGGGGAGCTGTTTTTT. The encoded protein is CASSFGREIGELFF.